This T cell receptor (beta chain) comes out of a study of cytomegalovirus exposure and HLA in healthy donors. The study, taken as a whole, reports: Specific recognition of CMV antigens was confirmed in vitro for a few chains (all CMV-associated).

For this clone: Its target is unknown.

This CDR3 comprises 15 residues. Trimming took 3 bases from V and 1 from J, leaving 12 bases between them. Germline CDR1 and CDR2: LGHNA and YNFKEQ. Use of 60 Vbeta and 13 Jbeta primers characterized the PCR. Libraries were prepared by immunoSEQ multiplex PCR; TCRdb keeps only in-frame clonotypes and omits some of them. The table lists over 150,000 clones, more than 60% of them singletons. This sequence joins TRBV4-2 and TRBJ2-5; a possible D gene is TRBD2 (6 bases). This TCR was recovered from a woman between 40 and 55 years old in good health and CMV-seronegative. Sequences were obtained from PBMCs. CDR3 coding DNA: TGTGCCAGCAGCCAGTATCCTAGCGTCCAAGAGACCCAGTACTTC. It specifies CASSQYPSVQETQYF.